This passage covers 32 T cell receptor beta chains from one sample sequenced in a study of cytomegalovirus exposure and HLA in healthy donors. Clones were sequenced by immunoSEQ multiplex PCR, and TCRdb holds only the in-frame ones, with some missing. The sample consists of tens of thousands of clones, about 94% of them appearing once. The material sequenced was PBMCs. These receptors came from a man younger than 35 in good health and CMV-seropositive.

The V call is TRBV5-4, the J call TRBJ1-2, with TRBD1 matching 8 bases. Germline values: CDR1 SGHNT, CDR2 YYREEE (reference sequence). This CDR3 region has 15 residues. V trimming: 3 bases; J trimming: 5 bases; junction bases outside the gene matches: 9. As DNA, the CDR3 is TGTGCCAGCAGCTCGTCCCGGGACAGGCTTTATGGCTACACCTTC. Amino acid sequence: CASSSSRDRLYGYTF. Complete variable domain (other parts from reference TRBV5-4 and TRBJ1-2): ETGVTQSPTHLIKTRGQQVTLRCSSQSGHNTVSWYQQALGQGPQFIFQYYREEENGRGNFPPRFSGLQFPNYSSELNVNALELDDSALYLCASSSSRDRLYGYTFGSGTRLTVV.

J is TRBJ2-1 and V is TRBV6-5; weak D call: TRBD2 (6 bases). Germline CDR1 MNHEY, CDR2 SVGAGI. V was clipped by 2 bases and J by 6 bases, with 17 bases between them. This CDR3 is 16 amino acids long. This CDR3 reads CASSYAAGATFNEQFF. The CDR3 DNA follows: TGTGCCAGCAGTTACGCAGCGGGCGCTACCTTCAATGAGCAGTTCTTC.

This chain links TRBV9 with TRBJ1-3; TRBD1 agrees at 8 bases. The CDR3 covers 17 residues. V shed 3 bases and J 0 bases; nucleotides not matched to a gene: 8. CDR1 SGDLS and CDR2 YYNGEE come from the germline V gene. In DNA, the CDR3 is TGTGCCAGCAGCGAGGAGGACAGGGTATTCTCTGGAAACACCATATATTTT. This codes for CASSEEDRVFSGNTIYF.

The chain carries TRBV7-9 and TRBJ2-2, with 9 nucleotides matching TRBD2. The V segment lost 1 base and the J segment 2 bases; nucleotides outside the gene matches: 5. Germline values: CDR1 SEHNR, CDR2 FQNEAQ (reference sequence). This CDR3 has 17 residues. The CDR3 DNA sequence: TGTGCCAGCAGCTTAGGTCGGACTAGCGCTAACACCGGGGAGCTGTTTTTT. Its translation: CASSLGRTSANTGELFF.

The V and J genes are TRBV30 and TRBJ1-2, with a possible D match to TRBD1 (5 bases). Germline CDR1 is GTSNPN and CDR2 is SVGIG (reference sequence). The CDR3 sequence is 16 residues long. Trimming stripped 2 bases from V and 6 bases from J, with 22 bases between. Here the CDR3 DNA reads TGTGCCTGGAGTTTGTTCCCCCTTGACAGCGCCAATGGCTACACCTTC. Translating it yields CAWSLFPLDSANGYTF.

The chain combines TRBV7-9 with TRBJ2-5; D not resolved. This CDR3 has 12 residues. The V end was cut by 5 bases, the J end by 5 bases, with 9 bases between. Germline lookup yields CDR1 SEHNR and CDR2 FQNEAQ (reference sequence). CDR3 sequence: CASSKKEETQYF. The CDR3 DNA sequence: TGTGCCAGCAGCAAAAAGGAGGAGACCCAGTACTTC.

V usage is TRBV29-1 and J usage is TRBJ1-3; no clear D gene. Per the germline V gene, CDR1 is SQVTM and CDR2 is ANQGSEA. The length of the CDR3 is 15 residues. V lost 7 bases to trimming and J lost 0 bases, with 16 bases between them. CDR3 sequence reads: CSAFSSGSSGNTIYF. The CDR3 nucleotides read TGCAGCGCTTTTTCAAGCGGATCCTCTGGAAACACCATATATTTT.

The rearrangement links TRBV7-9 to TRBJ1-2; D might be TRBD1 (6 bases). Germline-derived CDR1 and CDR2 are SEHNR and FQNEAQ (reference sequence). The V gene lost 1 base and the J gene lost 4 bases, with 10 bases spanning the gap. This CDR3 is 14 amino acids long. The CDR3 DNA follows: TGTGCCAGCAGCTTAGAGGGGGGGATCTATGGCTACACCTTC. It translates to CASSLEGGIYGYTF.

The chain recombines TRBV28 with TRBJ1-4, with 12 nucleotides matching TRBD1. The germline V gene has CDR1 MDHEN and CDR2 SYDVKM. The CDR3 runs 17 residues. Trimming removed 6 bases from V and 7 bases from J; junction bases left unmatched: 12. The CDR3: CASSGTGGRGYSEKLFF. The CDR3 nucleotides read TGTGCCAGCAGCGGGACAGGGGGCAGAGGCTATAGTGAAAAACTGTTTTTT.

V and J are TRBV18 and TRBJ2-5; 9 positions match TRBD1. Trimming took 4 bases from V and 0 from J; bases not matched to a gene: 3. The germline gives CDR1 KGHSH, CDR2 LQKENI. CDR3 size: 15 residues. This chain's CDR3 is CASSLGTGYQETQYF. CDR3 DNA sequence: TGTGCCAGCTCACTAGGGACAGGGTACCAAGAGACCCAGTACTTC.

The rearrangement links TRBV7-2 to TRBJ2-7; possible D gene TRBD1, 7 bases. Germline V lookup: CDR1 SGHTA, CDR2 FQGNSA. The ends were cut back, 5 bases at V and 5 bases at J, with 19 bases in the middle. The CDR3 is made up of 15 amino acids. The CDR3, as DNA: TGTGCCAGCAGCACCGGGGGCGGCAGGGGGGACGAGCAGTACTTC. It yields the protein CASSTGGGRGDEQYF.

The chain has TRBV7-9 and TRBJ1-1, with TRBD1 as a possible D gene (6 bases). Germline CDR1 SEHNR, CDR2 FQNEAQ (reference sequence). This CDR3 region has 17 residues. V shed 2 bases and J shed 4 bases, with 20 bases lying between them. The CDR3 spells CASSLSLVGGAPTEAFF. CDR3 in DNA: TGTGCCAGCAGCTTATCTCTAGTAGGGGGGGCGCCCACTGAAGCTTTCTTT. Supplemented by reference TRBV7-9 and TRBJ1-1, the full variable domain reads DTGVSQNPRHKITKRGQNVTFRCDPISEHNRLYWYRQTLGQGPEFLTYFQNEAQLEKSRLLSDRFSAERPKGSFSTLEIQRTEQGDSAMYLCASSLSLVGGAPTEAFFGQGTRLTVV.

V gene TRBV5-5 combines with J gene TRBJ2-1; D is undetermined. The CDR3 has 13 amino acids. The V end was cut by 0 bases, the J end by 6 bases, with 7 bases between. Germline CDR1 is SGHKS and CDR2 is YYEKEE (reference sequence). The CDR3 nucleotides read TGTGCCAGCAGCTTGGCCGTTATCAATGAGCAGTTCTTC. Encoded protein: CASSLAVINEQFF. Combining the CDR3 with reference TRBV5-5 and TRBJ2-1 gives the whole variable domain DAGVTQSPTHLIKTRGQQVTLRCSPISGHKSVSWYQQVLGQGPQFIFQYYEKEERGRGNFPDRFSARQFPNYSSELNVNALLLGDSALYLCASSLAVINEQFFGPGTRLTVL.

The chain is built from TRBV27 and TRBJ2-7; TRBD2 aligns across 8 bases. With 2 bases clipped from V and 2 bases from J, the junction kept 5 bases outside the gene matches. Germline V gene sequence: CDR1 MNHEY, CDR2 SMNVEV (reference sequence). CDR3 length: 15 residues. The CDR3 loop reads CASSLTSGSPYEQYF. The CDR3 coding sequence is TGTGCCAGCAGTTTAACTAGCGGAAGCCCCTACGAGCAGTACTTC.

The chain links TRBV10-3 to TRBJ2-7; TRBD1 agrees at 12 bases. The CDR3 consists of 14 residues. Germline V gene lookup returns CDR1 ENHRY and CDR2 SYGVKD. The ends lost 5 bases at V and 5 bases at J; junction bases unmatched: 4. The DNA of the CDR3 is TGTGCCATCAGTCCGGGACAGGGGGCTAACGAGCAGTACTTC. Protein product: CAISPGQGANEQYF.

V gene TRBV30 combines with J gene TRBJ1-3; tentatively, D is TRBD1 (5 bases). The CDR3 has 14 amino acids. Germline V gene lookup returns CDR1 GTSNPN and CDR2 SVGIG (reference sequence). Trimming pared 0 bases from V and 7 bases from J, leaving 13 bases between. The chain's CDR3 is CAWSVRTGTNTIYF. CDR3 bases: TGTGCCTGGAGTGTACGTACAGGCACGAACACCATATATTTT.

This chain links TRBV6-5 with TRBJ2-1, with D possibly matching TRBD2 (5 bases). This CDR3 has 13 residues. Trimming removed 8 bases from V and 5 bases from J, with 13 bases in between. Looked up from germline, CDR1 is MNHEY and CDR2 is SVGAGI. CDR3 DNA sequence: TGTGCCAGCGGAACAGCGGCTCACAATGAGCAGTTCTTC. Protein: CASGTAAHNEQFF.

The V call is TRBV7-9, the J call TRBJ2-5; a possible D gene is TRBD1 (6 bases). V lost 5 bases and J 5 bases, leaving 18 bases between the germline ends. This CDR3 spans 15 amino acids. Germline V gene sequence: CDR1 SEHNR, CDR2 FQNEAQ (reference sequence). CDR3 amino acids: CASSPSLAGAETQYF. For the CDR3, the DNA is TGTGCCAGCAGCCCGTCTTTGGCAGGGGCCGAGACCCAGTACTTC.

V usage is TRBV29-1 and J usage is TRBJ2-5; 13 nucleotides agree with TRBD2. The CDR3 spans 13 residues. CDR1 and CDR2 (germline): SQVTM, ANQGSEA. J was trimmed by 3 bases and V by 7 bases; bases with no gene match: 2. The CDR3 nucleotides are TGCAGCGCAGGACTAGCGGGAGAAGAGACCCAGTACTTC. This codes for CSAGLAGEETQYF.

This clone is a singleton in its sample. The J gene is TRBJ2-7, the V gene TRBV27; tentative D call: TRBD1 (6 bases). The length of the CDR3 is 15 residues. Germline values: CDR1 MNHEY, CDR2 SMNVEV (reference sequence). With 7 bases removed from V and 1 base from J, the gap between germline ends came to 17 bases. CDR3 coding DNA: TGTGCCAGCAAAGTGAAGGGGGATCGGTCCTACGAGCAGTACTTC. Amino acid sequence: CASKVKGDRSYEQYF.

V usage is TRBV5-6 and J usage is TRBJ2-5, with a possible D match to TRBD1 (5 bases). Between the trimmed V and J ends, which lost 2 bases and 6 bases, there was a span of 11 bases. CDR1 is SGHDT, CDR2 YYEEEE, per germline. This CDR3 is 13 amino acids long. CDR3 in amino acids: CASSFIRGKTQYF. In DNA form, the CDR3 reads TGTGCCAGCAGCTTTATAAGGGGAAAGACCCAGTACTTC.

The CDR3 loop reads CASSVGASGTQETQYF. CDR3 coding DNA: TGTGCCAGCAGCGTAGGTGCTAGCGGGACCCAAGAGACCCAGTACTTC. The rearrangement uses TRBV9 and TRBJ2-5; 9 positions agree with TRBD2. The CDR3 sequence is 16 residues long. After removal of 0 bases from V and 1 base from J, the junction contained 4 bases not matched to a gene. Germline CDR1 is SGDLS and CDR2 is YYNGEE.

In its sample, this clone was seen a few times. This rearrangement joins TRBV7-9 to TRBJ2-3, with 8 bases fitting TRBD1. The CDR3 consists of 14 residues. Trimming cost V 3 bases and J 4 bases; bases outside gene matches: 3. Germline-derived CDR1 and CDR2 are SEHNR and FQNEAQ (reference sequence). The CDR3 is CASSLTGAADTQYF. DNA for the CDR3: TGTGCCAGCAGCTTGACAGGGGCGGCAGATACGCAGTATTTT.

This clone was recorded only once. The chain carries TRBV2 and TRBJ1-3; a possible D gene is TRBD1 (6 bases). The CDR3 extends over 15 amino acids. V lost 6 bases, J lost 3 bases, and 15 bases lay in between. The V gene's germline CDR1 is SNHLY and CDR2 FYNNEI. DNA for the CDR3: TGTGCCAGCAGGGGGGAACAGGGCATTGGAAACACCATATATTTT. Amino acid sequence: CASRGEQGIGNTIYF.

The chain couples TRBV20-1 to TRBJ1-1, with D possibly TRBD1 on 6 matching bases. The CDR3 has 10 residues. V was cut by 5 bases and J by 11 bases, with 12 bases left in between. CDR1 DFQATT and CDR2 SNEGSKA come from the germline V gene (reference sequence). This chain's CDR3 is CSAETGYAFF. CDR3 nucleotide sequence: TGCAGTGCTGAAACAGGGTATGCTTTCTTT.

This chain joins TRBV6-6 and TRBJ2-7; D may be TRBD2 (6 bases). Trimming stripped 2 bases from V and 7 bases from J, with 12 bases between. Germline lookup yields CDR1 MNHNY and CDR2 SVGAGI (reference sequence). The CDR3 length is 13 residues. CDR3 sequence (DNA): TGTGCCAGCAGTTACGACTCAGGGAGGGAGCAGTACTTC. It codes for CASSYDSGREQYF.

The rearrangement links TRBV12-5 to TRBJ2-1; 8 bases fit TRBD1. V was clipped by 0 bases and J by 8 bases; unmatched bases: 6. The CDR3 spans 15 residues. Per the germline V gene, CDR1 is LGHNT and CDR2 is FRNRAP. In nucleotides, the CDR3 is TGTGCTAGTGGTTTGGTCCCCGCGACAGGGGATGAGCAGTTCTTC. Encoded protein: CASGLVPATGDEQFF.

This clone was seen once. The CDR3 sequence: CASSQVFLAGDMDTQYF. CDR3 in DNA: TGCGCCAGCAGCCAAGTGTTTCTAGCGGGAGATATGGATACGCAGTATTTT. The rearrangement uses TRBV4-1 and TRBJ2-3; TRBD2 matches 10 bases. Trimming removed 1 base from V and 6 bases from J; junction bases left unmatched: 10. This CDR3 has 17 amino acids. The V gene's germline CDR1 is MGHRA and CDR2 YSYEKL.

The genes are TRBV4-1 and TRBJ2-5; D gene ambiguous. The V gene lost 1 base and the J gene lost 5 bases, with 8 bases spanning the gap. This CDR3 comprises 13 residues. CDR1 MGHRA and CDR2 YSYEKL come from the germline V gene. The CDR3 spells CASSQGVSETQYF. CDR3 nucleotide sequence: TGCGCCAGCAGCCAAGGAGTTTCCGAGACCCAGTACTTC.

The chain combines TRBV11-2 with TRBJ2-5; 7 bases line up with TRBD2. Germline values: CDR1 SGHAT, CDR2 FQNNGV. The V segment lost 2 bases and the J segment 4 bases; nucleotides outside the gene matches: 4. This CDR3 region has 14 residues. The CDR3 is CASSLRREIETQYF. In DNA, the CDR3 is TGTGCCAGCAGCTTACGGCGGGAGATAGAGACCCAGTACTTC.

This chain links TRBV5-1 with TRBJ2-1; 7 positions match TRBD1. Germline CDR1 is SGHRS and CDR2 is YFSETQ. The CDR3 extends over 14 amino acids. J lost 8 bases, V lost 3 bases, and 8 bases had no gene match. The CDR3 DNA reads as TGCGCCAGCAGCTCAGGGGGACGATTCGATGAGCAGTTCTTC. Protein sequence: CASSSGGRFDEQFF.

This clone was counted a single time. DNA of the CDR3: TGCGCCAGCAGCCAAGGGACGGGATGGCGGGAGACCCAGTACTTC. This gives the protein CASSQGTGWRETQYF. The V gene is TRBV4-3, the J gene TRBJ2-5; perhaps TRBD2 as D (5 bases). Germline CDR1 and CDR2: LGHNA and YSLEER. Trimming cost V 1 base and J 5 bases, with 14 bases left between them. The CDR3 contains 15 residues.